This T cell receptor (beta chain) appears in the sequencing data of a study of blood T cell repertoires in COVID-19. Adults between roughly 18 and 90 years of age took part from fewer than 30 US areas. The CDR3 is made up of 14 amino acids. CDR1 is SNHLY, CDR2 FYNNEI, per germline. Trimming cost V 6 bases and J 3 bases; bases outside gene matches: 5. Per the authors' pipeline: Quantification of nucleated cells was approximated via reference gene primer amplification. Data came from immunoSEQ multiplex PCR; TCRdb stores just in-frame clones and leaves some out. The V and J calls and clone size come from that table; D and trimming were worked out from the DNA. The sample includes about 300,000 clones, roughly 87% seen only once; the top ten take approximately 5%.

The chain has TRBV2 and TRBJ1-5; TRBD1 matches 7 bases. The sequenced sample consisted of PBMCs or T cells enriched from blood (not recorded which). This TCR was sampled from a woman younger than 45 who had recovered from COVID-19. DNA for the CDR3: TGTGCCAGCAGGGGGGACAGCTTCAATCAGCCCCAGCATTTT. Translation: CASRGDSFNQPQHF.